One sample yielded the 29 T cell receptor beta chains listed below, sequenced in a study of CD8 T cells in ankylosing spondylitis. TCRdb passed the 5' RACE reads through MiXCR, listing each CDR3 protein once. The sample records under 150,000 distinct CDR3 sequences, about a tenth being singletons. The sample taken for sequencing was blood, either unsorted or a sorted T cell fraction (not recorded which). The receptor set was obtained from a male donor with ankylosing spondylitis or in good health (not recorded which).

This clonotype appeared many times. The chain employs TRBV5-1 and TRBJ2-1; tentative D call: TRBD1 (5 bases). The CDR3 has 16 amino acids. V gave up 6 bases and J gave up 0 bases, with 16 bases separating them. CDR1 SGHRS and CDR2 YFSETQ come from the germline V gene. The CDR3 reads CASIRTSGSSYNEQFF. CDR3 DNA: TGCGCCAGCATAAGGACATCTGGAAGCTCCTACAATGAGCAGTTCTTC.

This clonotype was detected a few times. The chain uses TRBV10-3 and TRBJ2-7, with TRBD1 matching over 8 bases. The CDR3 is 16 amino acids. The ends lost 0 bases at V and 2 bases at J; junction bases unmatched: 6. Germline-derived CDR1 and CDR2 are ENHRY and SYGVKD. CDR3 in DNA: TGTGCCATCAGTGAGTCCGGAGACAGGGGCACCTACGAGCAGTACTTC. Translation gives CAISESGDRGTYEQYF.

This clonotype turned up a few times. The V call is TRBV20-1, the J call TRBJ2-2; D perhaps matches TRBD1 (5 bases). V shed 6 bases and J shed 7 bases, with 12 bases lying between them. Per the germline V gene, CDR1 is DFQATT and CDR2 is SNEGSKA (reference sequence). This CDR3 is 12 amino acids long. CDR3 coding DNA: TGCAGTGCCCGAAGGGGCAGCGGGGAGCTGTTTTTT. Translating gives CSARRGSGELFF.

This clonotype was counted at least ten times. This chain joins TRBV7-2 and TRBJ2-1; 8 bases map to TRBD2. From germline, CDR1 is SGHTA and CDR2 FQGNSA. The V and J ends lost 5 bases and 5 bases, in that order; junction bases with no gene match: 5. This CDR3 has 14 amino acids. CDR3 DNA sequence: TGTGCCAGCAGCGGGGGACTAGGGAACAATGAGCAGTTCTTC. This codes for CASSGGLGNNEQFF.

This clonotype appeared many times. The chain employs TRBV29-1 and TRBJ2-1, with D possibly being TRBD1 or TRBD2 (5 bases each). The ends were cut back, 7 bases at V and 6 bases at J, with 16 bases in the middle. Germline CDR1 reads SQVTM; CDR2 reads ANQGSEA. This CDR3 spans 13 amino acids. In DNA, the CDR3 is TGCAGCGCCGGGGCGCCAGAATTCAATGAGCAGTTCTTC. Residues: CSAGAPEFNEQFF.

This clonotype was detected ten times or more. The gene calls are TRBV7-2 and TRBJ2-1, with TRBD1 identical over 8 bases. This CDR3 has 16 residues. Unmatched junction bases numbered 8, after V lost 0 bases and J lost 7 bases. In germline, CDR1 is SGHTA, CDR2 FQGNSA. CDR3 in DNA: TGTGCCAGCAGCTTAGCCCGTGACAGGGGAAGGAATGAGCAGTTCTTC. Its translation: CASSLARDRGRNEQFF.

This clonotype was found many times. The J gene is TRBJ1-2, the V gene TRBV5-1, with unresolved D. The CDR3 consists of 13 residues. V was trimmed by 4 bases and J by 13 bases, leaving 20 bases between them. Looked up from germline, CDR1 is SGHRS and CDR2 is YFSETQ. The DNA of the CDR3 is TGCGCCAGCAGCATCGACGACGGAGTTGACGGCACCTTC. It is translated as CASSIDDGVDGTF. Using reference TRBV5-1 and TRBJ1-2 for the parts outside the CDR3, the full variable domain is KAGVTQTPRYLIKTRGQQVTLSCSPISGHRSVSWYQQTPGQGLQFLFEYFSETQRNKGNFPGRFSGRQFSNSRSEMNVSTLELGDSALYLCASSIDDGVDGTFGSGTRLTVV.

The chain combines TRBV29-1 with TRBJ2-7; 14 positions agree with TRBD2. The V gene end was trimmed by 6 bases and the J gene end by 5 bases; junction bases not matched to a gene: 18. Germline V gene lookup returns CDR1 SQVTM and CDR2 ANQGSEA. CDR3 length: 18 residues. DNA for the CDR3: TGCAGCGTCTACGTGGGGACTAGCGGGAGTTCTTTCCGGAACGAGCAGTACTTC. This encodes CSVYVGTSGSSFRNEQYF.

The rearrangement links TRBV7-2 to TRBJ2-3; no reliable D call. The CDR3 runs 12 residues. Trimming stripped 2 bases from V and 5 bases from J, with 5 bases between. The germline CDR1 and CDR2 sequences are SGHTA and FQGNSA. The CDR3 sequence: CASSLYGDTQYF. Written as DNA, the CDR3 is TGTGCCAGCAGCTTATACGGAGATACGCAGTATTTT.

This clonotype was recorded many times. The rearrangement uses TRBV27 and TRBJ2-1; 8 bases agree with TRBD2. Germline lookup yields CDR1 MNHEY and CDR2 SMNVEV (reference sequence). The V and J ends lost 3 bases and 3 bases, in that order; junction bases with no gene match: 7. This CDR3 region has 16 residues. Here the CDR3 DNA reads TGTGCCAGCAGTTTGGATCAAGCGGGAGTCTACAATGAGCAGTTCTTC. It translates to CASSLDQAGVYNEQFF.

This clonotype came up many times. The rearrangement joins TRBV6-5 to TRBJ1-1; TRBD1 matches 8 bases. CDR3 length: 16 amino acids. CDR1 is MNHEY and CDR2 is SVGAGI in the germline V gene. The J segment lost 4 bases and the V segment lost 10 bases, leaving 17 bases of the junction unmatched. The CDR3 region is CATQFGRGRRGTEAFF. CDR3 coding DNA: TGTGCCACCCAGTTTGGCAGGGGGCGCCGGGGCACTGAAGCTTTCTTT.

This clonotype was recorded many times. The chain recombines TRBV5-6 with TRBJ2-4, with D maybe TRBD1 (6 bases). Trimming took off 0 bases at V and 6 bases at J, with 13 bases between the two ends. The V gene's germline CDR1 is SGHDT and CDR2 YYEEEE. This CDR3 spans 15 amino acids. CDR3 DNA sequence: TGTGCCAGCAGCTTGGGGGCAGGGGCTTTAAACATTCAGTACTTC. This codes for CASSLGAGALNIQYF.

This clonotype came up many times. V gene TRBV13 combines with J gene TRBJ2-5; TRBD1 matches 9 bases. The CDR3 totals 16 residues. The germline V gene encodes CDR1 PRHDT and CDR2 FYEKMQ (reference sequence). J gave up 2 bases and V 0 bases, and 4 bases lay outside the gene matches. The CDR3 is CASSLGPTGGQETQYF. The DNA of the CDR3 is TGTGCCAGCAGCTTAGGCCCGACAGGGGGACAAGAGACCCAGTACTTC.

CDR3 DNA sequence: TGTGCCACCAGTGCTTCACGGTCTAGCCCCGCCCAAGATACGCAGTATTTT. It specifies CATSASRSSPAQDTQYF. The rearrangement uses TRBV24-1 and TRBJ2-3, with D possibly TRBD2 on 5 matching bases. Per the germline V gene, CDR1 is KGHDR and CDR2 is SFDVKD. V dropped 5 bases and J dropped 5 bases, with 22 bases sitting between them. The CDR3 sequence is 17 residues long.

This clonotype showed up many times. The CDR3 nucleotides read TGTGCCAGCAGCTTAAGCAGCGGTTACAATGAGCAGTTCTTC. Translating it yields CASSLSSGYNEQFF. This rearrangement joins TRBV7-2 to TRBJ2-1; TRBD2 is a possible D gene (5 bases). Germline V gives CDR1 SGHTA, CDR2 FQGNSA. The V end was cut by 2 bases, the J end by 4 bases, with 9 bases between. CDR3 length: 14 amino acids.

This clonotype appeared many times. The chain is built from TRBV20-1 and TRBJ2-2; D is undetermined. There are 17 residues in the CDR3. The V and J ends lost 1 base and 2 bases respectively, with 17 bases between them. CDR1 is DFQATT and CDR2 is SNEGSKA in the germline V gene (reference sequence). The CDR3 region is CSARARRFGVNTGELFF. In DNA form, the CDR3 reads TGCAGTGCTAGAGCGAGACGGTTCGGAGTCAACACCGGGGAGCTGTTTTTT.

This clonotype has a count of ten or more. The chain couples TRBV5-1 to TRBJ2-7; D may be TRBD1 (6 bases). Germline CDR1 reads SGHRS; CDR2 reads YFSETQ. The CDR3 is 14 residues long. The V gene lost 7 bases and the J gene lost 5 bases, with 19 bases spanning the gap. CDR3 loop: CASGRNRDLDEQYF. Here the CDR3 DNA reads TGCGCCAGCGGAAGAAACAGGGATTTGGACGAGCAGTACTTC.

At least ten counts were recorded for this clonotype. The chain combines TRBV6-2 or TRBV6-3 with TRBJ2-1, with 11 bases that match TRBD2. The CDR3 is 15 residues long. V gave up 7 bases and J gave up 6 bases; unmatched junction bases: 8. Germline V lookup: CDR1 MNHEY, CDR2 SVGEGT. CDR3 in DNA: TGTGCCAGCAAAAGGACTAGCGGGTGGTCCAATGAGCAGTTCTTC. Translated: CASKRTSGWSNEQFF.

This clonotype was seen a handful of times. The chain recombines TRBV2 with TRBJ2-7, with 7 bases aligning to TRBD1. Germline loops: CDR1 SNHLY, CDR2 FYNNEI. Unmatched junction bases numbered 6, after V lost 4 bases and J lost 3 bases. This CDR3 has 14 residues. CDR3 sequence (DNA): TGTGCCAGCAGTGGGAAGAGGGGGCACTACGAGCAGTACTTC. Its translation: CASSGKRGHYEQYF.

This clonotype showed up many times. CDR3 loop: CSARDINQETQYF. DNA of the CDR3: TGCAGTGCTAGGGATATTAACCAAGAGACCCAGTACTTC. V usage is TRBV20-1 and J usage is TRBJ2-5; D remains ambiguous. The V gene's germline CDR1 is DFQATT and CDR2 SNEGSKA (reference sequence). V was pared by 3 bases and J by 0 bases, with 8 bases between. The CDR3 sequence is 13 residues long.

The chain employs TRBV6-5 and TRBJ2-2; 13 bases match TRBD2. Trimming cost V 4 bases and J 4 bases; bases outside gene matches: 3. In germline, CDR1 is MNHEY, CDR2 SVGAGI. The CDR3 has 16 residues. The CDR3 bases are TGTGCCAGCAGTTCCTGGACTAGCGGGAGCACCGGGGAGCTGTTTTTT. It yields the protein CASSSWTSGSTGELFF.

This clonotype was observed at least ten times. CDR3 in DNA: TGTGCCATCAGACAGGACGGGACAGACAATCAGCCCCAGCATTTT. Residues: CAIRQDGTDNQPQHF. The V call is TRBV10-3, the J call TRBJ1-5, with 7 bases lining up with TRBD1. The CDR3 has 15 amino acids. CDR1 and CDR2 (germline): ENHRY, SYGVKD. Trimming removed 6 bases from V and 3 bases from J; junction bases left unmatched: 8.

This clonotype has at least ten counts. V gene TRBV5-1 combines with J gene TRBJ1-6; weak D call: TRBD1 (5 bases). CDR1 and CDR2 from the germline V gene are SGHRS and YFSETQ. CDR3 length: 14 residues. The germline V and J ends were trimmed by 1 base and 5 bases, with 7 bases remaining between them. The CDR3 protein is CASSLSGDNSPLHF. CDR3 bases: TGCGCCAGCAGCTTGTCGGGGGATAATTCACCCCTCCACTTT.

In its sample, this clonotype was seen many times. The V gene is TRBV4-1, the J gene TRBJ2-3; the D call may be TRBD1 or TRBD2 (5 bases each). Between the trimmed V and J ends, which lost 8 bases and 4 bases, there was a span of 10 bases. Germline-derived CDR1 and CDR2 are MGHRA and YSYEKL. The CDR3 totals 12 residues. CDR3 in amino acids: CASEGRADTQYF. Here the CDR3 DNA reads TGCGCCAGCGAGGGGCGGGCAGATACGCAGTATTTT.

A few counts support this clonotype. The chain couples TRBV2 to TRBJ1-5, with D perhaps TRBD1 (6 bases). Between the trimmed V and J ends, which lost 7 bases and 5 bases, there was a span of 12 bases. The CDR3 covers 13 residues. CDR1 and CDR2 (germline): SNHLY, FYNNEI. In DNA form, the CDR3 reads TGTGCCAGCAAAATGTACAGGGATCAGCCCCAGCATTTT. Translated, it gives CASKMYRDQPQHF. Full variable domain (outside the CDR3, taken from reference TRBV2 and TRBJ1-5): EPEVTQTPSHQVTQMGQEVILRCVPISNHLYFYWYRQILGQKVEFLVSFYNNEISEKSEIFDDQFSVERPDGSNFTLKIRSTKLEDSAMYFCASKMYRDQPQHFGDGTRLSIL.

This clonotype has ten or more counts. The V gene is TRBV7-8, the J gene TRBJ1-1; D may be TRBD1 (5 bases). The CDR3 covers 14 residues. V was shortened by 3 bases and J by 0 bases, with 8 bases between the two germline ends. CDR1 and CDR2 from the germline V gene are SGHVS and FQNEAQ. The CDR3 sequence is CASSFRQLNTEAFF. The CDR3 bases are TGTGCCAGCAGCTTTCGACAGTTGAACACTGAAGCTTTCTTT.

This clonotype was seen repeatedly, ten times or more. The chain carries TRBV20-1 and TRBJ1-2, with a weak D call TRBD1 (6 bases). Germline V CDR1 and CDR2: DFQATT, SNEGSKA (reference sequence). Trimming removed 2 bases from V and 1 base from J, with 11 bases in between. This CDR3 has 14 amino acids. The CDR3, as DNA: TGCAGTGCTAGAACCGACAGGAATAACTATGGCTACACCTTC. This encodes CSARTDRNNYGYTF.

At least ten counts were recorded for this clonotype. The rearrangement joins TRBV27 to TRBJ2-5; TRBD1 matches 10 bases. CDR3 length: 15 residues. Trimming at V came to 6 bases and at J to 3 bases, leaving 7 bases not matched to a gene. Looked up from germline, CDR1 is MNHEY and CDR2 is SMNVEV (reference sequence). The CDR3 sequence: CASSRQGALEETQYF. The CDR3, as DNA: TGTGCCAGCAGCAGACAGGGGGCGCTTGAAGAGACCCAGTACTTC.

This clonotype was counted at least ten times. CDR3 residues: CASSFRVSTDTQYF. In nucleotides, the CDR3 is TGTGCCAGCAGTTTTAGGGTTAGCACAGATACGCAGTATTTT. V usage is TRBV12-3 or TRBV12-4 and J usage is TRBJ2-3; D is unresolved. V was shortened by 3 bases and J by 0 bases, with 7 bases between the two germline ends. This CDR3 is built from 14 residues.